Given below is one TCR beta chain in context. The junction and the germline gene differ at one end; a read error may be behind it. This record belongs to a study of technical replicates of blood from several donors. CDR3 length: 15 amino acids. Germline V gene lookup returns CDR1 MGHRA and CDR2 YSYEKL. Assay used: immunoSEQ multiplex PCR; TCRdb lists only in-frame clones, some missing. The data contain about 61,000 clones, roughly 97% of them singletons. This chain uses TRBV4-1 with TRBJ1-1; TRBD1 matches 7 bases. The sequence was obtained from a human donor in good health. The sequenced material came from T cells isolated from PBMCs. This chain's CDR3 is CASTQTLQGHTEAFF. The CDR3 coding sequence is TGCGCCAGCACCCAAACCCTACAGGGGCACACTGAAGCTTTCTTT.